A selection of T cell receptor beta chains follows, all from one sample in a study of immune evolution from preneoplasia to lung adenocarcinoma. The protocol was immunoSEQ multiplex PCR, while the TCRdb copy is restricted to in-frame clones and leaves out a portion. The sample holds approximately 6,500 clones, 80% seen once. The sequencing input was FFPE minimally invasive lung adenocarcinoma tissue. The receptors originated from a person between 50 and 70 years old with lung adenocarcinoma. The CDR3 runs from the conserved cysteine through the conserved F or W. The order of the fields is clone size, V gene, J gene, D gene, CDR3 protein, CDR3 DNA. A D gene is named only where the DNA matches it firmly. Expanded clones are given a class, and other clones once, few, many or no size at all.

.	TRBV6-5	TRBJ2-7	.	CASSQAGPLWNEQYF	TGTGCCAGCAGCCAGGCCGGGCCATTGTGGAACGAGCAGTACTTC
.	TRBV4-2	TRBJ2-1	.	CASSQDPGAEQFF	TGTGCCAGCAGCCAAGATCCGGGCGCTGAGCAGTTCTTC
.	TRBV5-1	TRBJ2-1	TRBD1	CASSERTGTRNEQFF	TGCGCCAGCAGCGAAAGGACAGGGACCCGCAATGAGCAGTTCTTC
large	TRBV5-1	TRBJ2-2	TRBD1	CASSSVKTGGNTGELFF	TGCGCCAGCAGCTCCGTCAAGACAGGGGGCAACACCGGGGAGCTGTTTTTT
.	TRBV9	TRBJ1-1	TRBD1	CASSPRQGPNTEAFF	TGTGCCAGCAGCCCCCGACAGGGACCTAACACTGAAGCTTTCTTT
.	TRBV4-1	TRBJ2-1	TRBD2	CASSQTSGGVYNEQFF	TGCGCCAGCAGCCAGACTAGCGGGGGGGTATACAATGAGCAGTTCTTC
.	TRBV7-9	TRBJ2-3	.	CASSRHEADTQYF	TGTGCCAGCAGCCGTCATGAGGCGGATACGCAGTATTTT
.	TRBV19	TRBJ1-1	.	CASTLRSENTEAFF	TGTGCCAGTACGTTGAGGTCAGAGAACACTGAAGCTTTCTTT
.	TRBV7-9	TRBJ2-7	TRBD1	CASSSADRFNYEQYF	TGTGCCAGCAGCTCCGCGGACAGGTTCAACTACGAGCAGTACTTC
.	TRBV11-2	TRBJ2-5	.	CASSRDSQETQYF	TGTGCCAGCAGCAGGGACTCCCAAGAGACCCAGTACTTC
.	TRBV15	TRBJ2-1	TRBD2	CATSRGGLAAYNEQFF	TGTGCCACCAGCAGAGGAGGACTAGCAGCCTACAATGAGCAGTTCTTC
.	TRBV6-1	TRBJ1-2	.	CASSEDRLANYGYTF	TGTGCCAGCAGTGAAGACAGGCTAGCTAACTATGGCTACACCTTC
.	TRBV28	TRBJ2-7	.	CASSIEINRDEQYF	TGTGCCAGCAGTATAGAGATCAACAGGGACGAGCAGTACTTC
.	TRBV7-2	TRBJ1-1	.	CASSLVPSSAFF	TGTGCCAGCAGCTTAGTACCAAGTTCGGCTTTCTTT
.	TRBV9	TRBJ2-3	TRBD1	CASTPGTGLTDTQYF	TGTGCCAGCACACCCGGGACAGGGTTAACAGATACGCAGTATTTT
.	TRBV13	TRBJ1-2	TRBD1	CASSLRGGGRDGYTF	TGTGCCAGCAGCTTAAGAGGGGGCGGTAGAGATGGCTACACCTTC
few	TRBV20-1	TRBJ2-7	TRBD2	CSASYETSGYF	TGCAGTGCTAGTTATGAGACTAGCGGATACTTC
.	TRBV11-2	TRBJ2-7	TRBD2	CASSLTRASGGAAQYF	TGTGCCAGCAGCTTAACCCGGGCTAGCGGGGGGGCCGCGCAGTACTTC
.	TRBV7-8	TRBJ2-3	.	CASSTLGRGIDTQYF	TGTGCCAGCAGCACCCTCGGGCGCGGGATAGATACGCAGTATTTT
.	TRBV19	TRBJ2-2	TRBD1	CASTTGAAAGELFF	TGTGCCAGTACTACAGGGGCAGCCGCCGGGGAGCTGTTTTTT
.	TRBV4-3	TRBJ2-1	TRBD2	CASSRLLAGGPNEQFF	TGCGCCAGCAGCCGCTTACTAGCGGGAGGACCGAATGAGCAGTTCTTC
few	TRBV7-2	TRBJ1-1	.	CASSLKNTEAFF	TGTGCCAGCAGCTTGAAGAACACTGAAGCTTTCTTT
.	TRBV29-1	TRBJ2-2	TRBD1	CSVVRQGDYGELFF	TGCAGCGTTGTGAGACAGGGGGACTATGGGGAGCTGTTTTTT
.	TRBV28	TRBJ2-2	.	CASSKGHNGELFF	TGTGCCAGCAGCAAGGGGCATAACGGGGAGCTGTTTTTT
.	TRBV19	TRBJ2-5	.	CASSGQFQETQYF	TGTGCCAGTAGTGGGCAGTTCCAAGAGACCCAGTACTTC
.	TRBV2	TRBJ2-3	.	CASVTVATDTQYF	TGTGCCAGCGTGACAGTAGCCACAGATACGCAGTATTTT
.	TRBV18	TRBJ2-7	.	CASSPMILVEQYF	TGTGCCAGCTCACCGATGATCCTAGTAGAGCAGTACTTC
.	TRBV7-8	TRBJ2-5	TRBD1	CASSPEGQGLETQYF	TGTGCCAGCAGCCCGGAGGGACAGGGGTTAGAGACCCAGTACTTC
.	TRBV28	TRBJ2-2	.	CASRAAVPTGELFF	TGTGCCAGCAGGGCAGCTGTCCCCACCGGGGAGCTGTTTTTT
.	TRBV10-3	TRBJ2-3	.	CAISKASDTQYF	TGTGCCATCAGTAAAGCGTCAGATACGCAGTATTTT
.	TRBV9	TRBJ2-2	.	CASSADTAPGELFF	TGTGCCAGCAGCGCGGACACTGCACCCGGGGAGCTGTTTTTT
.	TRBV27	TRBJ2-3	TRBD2	CASSFSGLSTDTQYF	TGTGCCAGCAGTTTTAGCGGGTTGAGCACAGATACGCAGTATTTT